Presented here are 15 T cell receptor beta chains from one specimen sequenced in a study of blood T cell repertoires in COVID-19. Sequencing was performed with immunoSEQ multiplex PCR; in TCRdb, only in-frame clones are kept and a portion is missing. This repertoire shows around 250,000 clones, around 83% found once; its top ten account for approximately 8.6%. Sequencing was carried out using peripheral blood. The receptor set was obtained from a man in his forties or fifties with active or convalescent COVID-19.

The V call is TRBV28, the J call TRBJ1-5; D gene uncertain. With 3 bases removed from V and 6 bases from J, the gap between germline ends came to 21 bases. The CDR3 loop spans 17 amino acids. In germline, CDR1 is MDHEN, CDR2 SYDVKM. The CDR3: CASSLGGARTSGQPQHF. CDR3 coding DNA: TGTGCCAGCAGTTTGGGAGGTGCGAGAACCTCAGGTCAGCCCCAGCATTTT.

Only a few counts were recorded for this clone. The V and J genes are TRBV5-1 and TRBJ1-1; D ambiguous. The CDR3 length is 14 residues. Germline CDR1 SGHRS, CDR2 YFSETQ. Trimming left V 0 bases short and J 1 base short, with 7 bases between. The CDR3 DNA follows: TGCGCCAGCAGCTTGGTGAGTAAGAACACTGAAGCTTTCTTT. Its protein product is CASSLVSKNTEAFF.

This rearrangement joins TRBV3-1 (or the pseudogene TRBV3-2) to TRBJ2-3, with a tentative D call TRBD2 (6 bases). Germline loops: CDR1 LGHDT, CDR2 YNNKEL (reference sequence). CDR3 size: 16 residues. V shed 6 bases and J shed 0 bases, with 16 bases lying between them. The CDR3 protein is CASSPYSGASTDTQYF. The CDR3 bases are TGTGCCAGCAGTCCCTATAGCGGAGCTAGCACAGATACGCAGTATTTT.

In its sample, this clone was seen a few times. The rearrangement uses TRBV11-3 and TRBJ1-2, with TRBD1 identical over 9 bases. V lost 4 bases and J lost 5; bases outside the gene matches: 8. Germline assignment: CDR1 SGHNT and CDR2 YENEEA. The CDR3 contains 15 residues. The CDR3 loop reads CASSYDPGTGYGYTF. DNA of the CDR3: TGTGCCAGCAGCTACGACCCCGGGACAGGGTATGGCTACACCTTC.

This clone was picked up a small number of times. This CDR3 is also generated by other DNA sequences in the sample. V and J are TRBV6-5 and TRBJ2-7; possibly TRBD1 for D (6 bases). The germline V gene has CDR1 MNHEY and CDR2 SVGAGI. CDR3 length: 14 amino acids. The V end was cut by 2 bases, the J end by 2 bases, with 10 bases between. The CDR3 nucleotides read TGTGCCAGCAGTTACGATGGGGGCCCCTACGAGCAGTACTTC. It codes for CASSYDGGPYEQYF.

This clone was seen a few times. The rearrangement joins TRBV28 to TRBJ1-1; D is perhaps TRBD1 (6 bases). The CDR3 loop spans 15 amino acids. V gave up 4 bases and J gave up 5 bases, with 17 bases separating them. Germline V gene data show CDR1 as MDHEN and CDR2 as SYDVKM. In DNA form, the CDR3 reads TGTGCCAGCAGTTCACCCTCCGGGGGGCGGACTGAAGCTTTCTTT. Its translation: CASSSPSGGRTEAFF.

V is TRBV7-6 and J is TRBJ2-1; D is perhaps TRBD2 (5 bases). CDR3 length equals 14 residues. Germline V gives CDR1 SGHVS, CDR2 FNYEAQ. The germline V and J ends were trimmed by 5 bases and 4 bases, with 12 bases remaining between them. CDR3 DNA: TGTGCCAGCAGCCTACTCGGGATATACAATGAGCAGTTCTTC. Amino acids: CASSLLGIYNEQFF.

As DNA, the CDR3 is TGCAGCGTGGAGGGAATCTCTGGGGGCTCTGGAAACACCATATATTTT. Translation: CSVEGISGGSGNTIYF. V gene TRBV29-1 combines with J gene TRBJ1-3, with D tentatively TRBD1 (5 bases). CDR1 SQVTM and CDR2 ANQGSEA come from the germline V gene. CDR3 size: 16 residues. V was clipped by 6 bases and J by 0 bases, with 18 bases between them.

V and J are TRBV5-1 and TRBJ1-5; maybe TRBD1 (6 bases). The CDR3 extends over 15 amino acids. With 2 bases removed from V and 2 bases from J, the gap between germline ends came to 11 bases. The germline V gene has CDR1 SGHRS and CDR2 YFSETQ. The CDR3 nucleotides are TGCGCCAGCAGCTTAGGGGGTAATGGCAATCAGCCCCAGCATTTT. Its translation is CASSLGGNGNQPQHF.

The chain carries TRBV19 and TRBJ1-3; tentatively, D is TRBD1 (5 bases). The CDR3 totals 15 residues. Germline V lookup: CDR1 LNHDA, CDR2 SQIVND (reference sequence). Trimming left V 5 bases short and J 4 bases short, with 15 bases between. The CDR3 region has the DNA TGTGCCAGTAGTTCCTACAGGTCAAGGGGAAACACCATATATTTT. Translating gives CASSSYRSRGNTIYF.

CDR3 DNA sequence: TGTGCCAGCTCACGGACTAGCGGTAAAGAGACCCAGTACTTC. It codes for CASSRTSGKETQYF. The chain links TRBV18 to TRBJ2-5, with TRBD2 identical over 10 bases. Losses at the gene ends were 4 bases for V and 3 bases for J; bases not matched to a gene: 2. There are 14 residues in the CDR3. In germline, CDR1 is KGHSH, CDR2 LQKENI.

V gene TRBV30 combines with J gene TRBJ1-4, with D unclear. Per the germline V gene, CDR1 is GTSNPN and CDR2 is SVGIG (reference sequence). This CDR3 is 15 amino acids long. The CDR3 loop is CSGQAPTGSGRKLFF. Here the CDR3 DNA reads TGTAGCGGCCAGGCACCTACCGGAAGTGGAAGAAAACTGTTTTTT. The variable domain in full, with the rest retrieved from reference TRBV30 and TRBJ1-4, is SQTIHQWPATLVQPVGSPLSLECTVEGTSNPNLYWYRQAAGRGLQLLFYSVGIGQISSEVPQNLSASRPQDRQFILSSKKLLLSDSGFYLCSGQAPTGSGRKLFFGSGTQLSVL.

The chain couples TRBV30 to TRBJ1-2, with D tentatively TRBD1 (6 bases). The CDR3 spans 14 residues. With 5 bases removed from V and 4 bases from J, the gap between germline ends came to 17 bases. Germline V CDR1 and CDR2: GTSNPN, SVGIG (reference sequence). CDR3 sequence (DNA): TGTGCCTGGGGCGGGGGGCCTGTAGGCTATGGCTACACCTTC. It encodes CAWGGGPVGYGYTF.

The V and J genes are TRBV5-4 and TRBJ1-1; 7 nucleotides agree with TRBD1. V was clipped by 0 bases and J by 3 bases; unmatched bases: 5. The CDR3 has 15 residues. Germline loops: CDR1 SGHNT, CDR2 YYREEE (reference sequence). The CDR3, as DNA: TGTGCCAGCAGCTTGGTACAGGGGCGGGACACTGAAGCTTTCTTT. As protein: CASSLVQGRDTEAFF.

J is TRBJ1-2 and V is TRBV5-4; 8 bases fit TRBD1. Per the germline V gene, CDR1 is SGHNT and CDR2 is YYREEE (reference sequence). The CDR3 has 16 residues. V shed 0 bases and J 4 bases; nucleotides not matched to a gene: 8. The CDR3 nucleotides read TGTGCCAGCAGCTTGGGACCGGGACAGGAAATCTATGGCTACACCTTC. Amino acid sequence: CASSLGPGQEIYGYTF.